Each of the 27 T cell receptor beta chains below was sequenced from the same sample in a study of blood T cell repertoires in COVID-19. Libraries were prepared by immunoSEQ multiplex PCR; TCRdb keeps only in-frame clonotypes and omits some of them. In the table there are about 110,000 clones, around 90% of which are singletons. Source material: peripheral blood. These receptors were collected from a man aged 40-49 years with active or convalescent COVID-19.

The J gene is TRBJ2-5, the V gene TRBV6-5; 11 bases agree with TRBD1. V lost 4 bases, J lost 5 bases, and 9 bases stayed unmatched. Germline V gene sequence: CDR1 MNHEY, CDR2 SVGAGI. The CDR3 consists of 16 residues. Here the CDR3 reads CASSSGQGAGGETQYF. CDR3 bases: TGTGCCAGCAGTTCTGGACAGGGGGCGGGAGGGGAGACCCAGTACTTC.

The chain joins TRBV18 to TRBJ1-3, with 9 positions matching TRBD1. Germline values: CDR1 KGHSH, CDR2 LQKENI. V dropped 3 bases and J dropped 1; count of bases not matched to a gene: 10. This CDR3 is 18 amino acids long. CDR3 sequence: CASSPMSPGTGSGNTIYF. The CDR3 nucleotides read TGTGCCAGCTCACCCATGAGCCCCGGGACAGGGTCTGGAAACACCATATATTTT.

This chain links TRBV4-1 with TRBJ2-1; the D is unclear. This CDR3 spans 15 amino acids. Germline CDR1 MGHRA, CDR2 YSYEKL. Trimming stripped 3 bases from V and 2 bases from J, with 11 bases between. The CDR3 DNA is TGCGCCAGCAGCCATAGCTCTGGAGCCTACAATGAGCAGTTCTTC. The encoded protein is CASSHSSGAYNEQFF.

This rearrangement joins TRBV7-2 to TRBJ2-1, with TRBD2 matching over 11 bases. The J segment lost 5 bases and the V segment lost 8 bases, leaving 8 bases of the junction unmatched. CDR3 size: 15 residues. Germline V gives CDR1 SGHTA, CDR2 FQGNSA. CDR3 bases: TGTGCCAGCTCGCGGGCTAGCGGGAGGAACAATGAGCAGTTCTTC. Protein product: CASSRASGRNNEQFF. Supplemented by reference TRBV7-2 and TRBJ2-1, the full variable domain reads GAGVSQSPSNKVTEKGKDVELRCDPISGHTALYWYRQSLGQGLEFLIYFQGNSAPDKSGLPSDRFSAERTGGSVSTLTIQRTQQEDSAVYLCASSRASGRNNEQFFGPGTRLTVL.

The genes are TRBV15 and TRBJ1-3; 7 bases fit TRBD1. In germline, CDR1 is LNHNV, CDR2 YYDKDF (reference sequence). The CDR3 contains 15 residues. V was clipped by 8 bases and J by 4 bases; unmatched bases: 11. In DNA form, the CDR3 reads TGTGCCACCGCACGGGACAGATTAAACGGAAACACCATATATTTT. It codes for CATARDRLNGNTIYF.

Written as DNA, the CDR3 is TGTGCCAGCATAACGGGAACTAGCAATCAGCCCCAGCATTTT. Amino acids: CASITGTSNQPQHF. V gene TRBV6-5 combines with J gene TRBJ1-5; D ambiguous. Germline CDR1 and CDR2: MNHEY and SVGAGI. The CDR3 totals 14 residues. Trimming took off 7 bases at V and 0 bases at J, with 10 bases between the two ends.

The chain employs TRBV6-5 and TRBJ1-2, with TRBD1 identical over 9 bases. V gave up 6 bases and J gave up 2 bases; unmatched junction bases: 10. Germline values: CDR1 MNHEY, CDR2 SVGAGI. The CDR3 extends over 16 amino acids. CDR3 protein: CASSYIRTGGNYGYTF. As DNA, the CDR3 is TGTGCCAGCAGCTACATAAGAACAGGGGGCAACTATGGCTACACCTTC.

This clone was counted a single time. The same CDR3 arises from other DNA sequences in this sample as well. The V gene is TRBV18, the J gene TRBJ2-7; D is perhaps TRBD2 (6 bases). Germline values: CDR1 KGHSH, CDR2 LQKENI. CDR3 size: 15 residues. Deletions cut 0 bases from V and 3 bases from J, with 12 bases between. CDR3 sequence: CASSPPSGRNYEQYF. CDR3 in DNA: TGTGCCAGCTCACCACCCTCAGGGAGGAACTACGAGCAGTACTTC.

The rearrangement links TRBV4-1 to TRBJ1-3; D gene ambiguous. The CDR3 length is 15 residues. Germline CDR1 reads MGHRA; CDR2 reads YSYEKL. V lost 6 bases, J lost 0 bases, and 12 bases lay in between. The CDR3: CASRVRIGSGNTIYF. In nucleotides, the CDR3 is TGCGCCAGCAGGGTCAGGATTGGCTCTGGAAACACCATATATTTT.

This rearrangement joins TRBV28 to TRBJ2-7, with 10 positions matching TRBD2. V lost 6 bases to trimming and J lost 0 bases; unmatched junction nucleotides: 5. Germline V CDR1 and CDR2: MDHEN, SYDVKM. CDR3 length: 15 amino acids. The CDR3 reads CASSRGLAVSYEQYF. The CDR3 bases are TGTGCCAGCAGCCGAGGACTAGCGGTCTCCTACGAGCAGTACTTC.

The chain recombines TRBV10-2 with TRBJ2-7; a possible D gene is TRBD2 (6 bases). V lost 5 bases to trimming and J lost 7 bases, with 18 bases between them. Germline CDR1 reads WSHSY; CDR2 reads SAAADI. The CDR3 is 14 amino acids. CDR3 DNA: TGCGCCAGCAGTACCCGGGACTGGAAGTATGAGCAGTACTTC. Its protein is CASSTRDWKYEQYF.

This chain uses TRBV25-1 with TRBJ1-6; possible D gene TRBD1, 6 bases. V dropped 4 bases and J dropped 8 bases, with 15 bases sitting between them. CDR1 and CDR2 (germline): MGHDK, SYGVNS. The CDR3 is 15 amino acids. The CDR3 region is CASSGHRDFDSPLHF. DNA of the CDR3: TGTGCCAGCAGTGGTCACAGGGATTTCGATTCACCCCTCCACTTT.

This clone is a singleton in its sample. V and J are TRBV19 and TRBJ2-4; 10 nucleotides line up with TRBD1. The CDR3 consists of 17 residues. CDR1 LNHDA and CDR2 SQIVND come from the germline V gene (reference sequence). The V and J ends lost 5 bases and 3 bases, in that order; junction bases with no gene match: 10. The CDR3, as DNA: TGTGCCAGTAGTCCGTCAGCCGGGACAGGGGTCAAAAACATTCAGTACTTC. Translation gives CASSPSAGTGVKNIQYF.

The rearrangement uses TRBV5-6 and TRBJ2-2; 10 bases match TRBD2. After removal of 3 bases from V and 5 bases from J, the junction contained 13 bases not matched to a gene. CDR1 is SGHDT and CDR2 is YYEEEE in the germline V gene. The CDR3 extends over 18 amino acids. CDR3 protein: CASSSSTLAGVGTGELFF. The CDR3 DNA sequence: TGTGCCAGCAGCTCAAGCACCCTAGCGGGAGTAGGGACCGGGGAGCTGTTTTTT.

CDR3 sequence (DNA): TGTGCCAGCAGTTGGAGGATAACTGAAGCTTTCTTT. Residues: CASSWRITEAFF. The V gene is TRBV12-3 or TRBV12-4, the J gene TRBJ1-1; D unresolved. This CDR3 spans 12 amino acids. Trimming removed 4 bases at V and 5 bases at J, with 8 bases between.

This chain connects TRBV5-1 to TRBJ2-3, with 9 bases lining up with TRBD1. The trim removed 2 bases at V and 2 bases at J, leaving 6 bases unmatched. This CDR3 region has 16 residues. Germline V gives CDR1 SGHRS, CDR2 YFSETQ. The CDR3 sequence is CASSFTGGGFTDTQYF. The CDR3 nucleotides are TGCGCCAGCAGCTTTACAGGGGGCGGTTTCACAGATACGCAGTATTTT.

This clone was counted a single time. The V call is TRBV28, the J call TRBJ2-2, with D maybe TRBD2 (5 bases). V was pared by 6 bases and J by 2 bases, with 13 bases between. This CDR3 spans 15 amino acids. Germline CDR1 is MDHEN and CDR2 is SYDVKM. The chain's CDR3 is CASSLPGRNTGELFF. Written as DNA, the CDR3 is TGTGCCAGCAGCCTACCGGGAAGAAACACCGGGGAGCTGTTTTTT.

V is TRBV6-5 and J is TRBJ1-2; the D gene is possibly TRBD1 (6 bases). Germline CDR1 is MNHEY and CDR2 is SVGAGI. V lost 5 bases and J 2 bases, leaving 12 bases between the germline ends. The CDR3 contains 14 residues. In DNA form, the CDR3 reads TGTGCCAGCAGTCCGATCCAGGGGAACTATGGCTACACCTTC. Translation: CASSPIQGNYGYTF.

The chain has TRBV6-6 and TRBJ2-3; the D gene is possibly TRBD2 (6 bases). V lost 0 bases and J 2 bases, leaving 9 bases between the germline ends. Per germline, CDR1 MNHNY and CDR2 SVGAGI (reference sequence). This CDR3 has 15 amino acids. The DNA for the CDR3 is TGTGCCAGCAGTTACTCGGGGGGTTACACAGATACGCAGTATTTT. Translation gives CASSYSGGYTDTQYF.

The genes are TRBV3-1 (or the pseudogene TRBV3-2) and TRBJ1-6; TRBD1 is a possible D gene (5 bases). The CDR3 consists of 13 residues. V lost 4 bases to trimming and J lost 10 bases, with 11 bases between them. Germline values: CDR1 LGHDT, CDR2 YNNKEL (reference sequence). The CDR3, as DNA: TGTGCCAGCAGCCTTCAGGGAGGCTCACCCCTCCACTTT. Translated, it gives CASSLQGGSPLHF.

The CDR3 here is CASSLGQKAFF. The CDR3 nucleotides are TGTGCCAGCAGTTTAGGGCAGAAAGCTTTCTTT. This chain joins TRBV12-3 or TRBV12-4 and TRBJ1-1; D is uncertain. The length of the CDR3 is 11 residues. Trimming took 1 base from V and 9 from J, leaving 6 bases between them.

The V and J genes are TRBV6-2 or TRBV6-3 and TRBJ2-4; 14 positions agree with TRBD2. Germline-derived CDR1 and CDR2 are MNHEY and SVGEGT. This CDR3 comprises 18 residues. The ends lost 6 bases at V and 9 bases at J; junction bases unmatched: 16. The CDR3 sequence: CASSLIMGLAGVLGIQYF. The CDR3 bases are TGTGCCAGCAGCCTGATCATGGGACTAGCGGGAGTTTTGGGCATTCAGTACTTC.

CDR3 bases: TGTGCCAGCAGCTTACGGACAGGGGACTTATATGGCTACACCTTC. Its translation: CASSLRTGDLYGYTF. The chain combines TRBV7-8 with TRBJ1-2, with 9 bases that match TRBD1. Germline CDR1 SGHVS, CDR2 FQNEAQ. This CDR3 is 15 amino acids long. Germline trimming cut 2 bases from V and 5 bases from J; bases unmatched to any gene: 6.

CDR3 in DNA: TGTGCCAGCAGCCTCCCGGGTAGCCCTACGCAGTATTTT. It translates to CASSLPGSPTQYF. The V gene is TRBV7-3, the J gene TRBJ2-3; no clear D. Trimming took off 5 bases at V and 8 bases at J, with 14 bases between the two ends. Germline CDR1 and CDR2: SGHTA and FQGTGA. The CDR3 contains 13 residues.

V and J are TRBV9 and TRBJ2-3; possible D gene TRBD2, 5 bases. Between the trimmed V and J ends, which lost 0 bases and 4 bases, there was a span of 12 bases. Germline CDR1 reads SGDLS; CDR2 reads YYNGEE. The CDR3 sequence is 15 residues long. This chain's CDR3 is CASSVVEAAPDTQYF. CDR3 nucleotides: TGTGCCAGCAGCGTAGTGGAAGCGGCCCCAGATACGCAGTATTTT.

As DNA, the CDR3 is TGTGCCAGCAGTTTAGGTCTAAACTATGGCTACACCTTC. This encodes CASSLGLNYGYTF. V is TRBV12-3 or TRBV12-4 and J is TRBJ1-2; no clear D gene. This CDR3 has 13 amino acids. V was trimmed by 1 base and J by 2 bases, leaving 5 bases between them.

The chain joins TRBV5-1 to TRBJ2-1; tentative D call: TRBD2 (5 bases). Trimming stripped 1 base from V and 8 bases from J, with 10 bases between. The CDR3 length is 13 residues. Germline CDR1 is SGHRS and CDR2 is YFSETQ. CDR3 coding DNA: TGCGCCAGCAGCTTGTGGACGGACTATGAGCAGTTCTTC. Its protein is CASSLWTDYEQFF.